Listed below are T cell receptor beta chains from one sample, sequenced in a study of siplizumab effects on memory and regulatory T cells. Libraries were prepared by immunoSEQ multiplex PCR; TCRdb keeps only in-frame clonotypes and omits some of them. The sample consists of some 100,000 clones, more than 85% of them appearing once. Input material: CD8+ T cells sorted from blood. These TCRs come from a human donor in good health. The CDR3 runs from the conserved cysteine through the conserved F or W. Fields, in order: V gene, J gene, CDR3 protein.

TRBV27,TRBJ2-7,CASSVTGVSYEQYF
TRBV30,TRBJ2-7,CACSRDRPYEQYF
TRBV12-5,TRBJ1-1,CASGPRTEAFF
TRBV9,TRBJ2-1,CASSVEGPNEQFF
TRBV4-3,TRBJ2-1,CASSQDWDRDFLVDNEQFF
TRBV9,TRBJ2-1,CASSHSGAAYNEQFF
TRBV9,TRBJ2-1,CASSVQGTGWGNEQFF
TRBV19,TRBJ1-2,CASSIDREGYGYTF
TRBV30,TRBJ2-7,CAWSLGGPSSYEQYF
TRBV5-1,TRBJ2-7,CASSLTRDRGYEQYF
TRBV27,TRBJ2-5,CASSLCLAGGFETQYF
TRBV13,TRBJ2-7,CASSPGQGSYEQYF
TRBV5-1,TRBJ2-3,CASSFYGEADTQYF
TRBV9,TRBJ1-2,CASSVADGYYGYTF
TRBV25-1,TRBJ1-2,CASSEREFGYGYTF
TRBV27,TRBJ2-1,CASSTNRHEQFF
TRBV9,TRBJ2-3,CASSAQGSSTDTQYF
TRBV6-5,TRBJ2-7,CASSGRDSYYEQYF
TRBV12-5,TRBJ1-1,CASGPGYGEAFF
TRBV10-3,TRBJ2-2,CAISDYGTGDTGELFF
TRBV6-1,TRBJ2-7,CASSELGAREQYF
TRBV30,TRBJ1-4,CAWTQTGEKLFF
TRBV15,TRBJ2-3,CATSRDLGTDTQYF
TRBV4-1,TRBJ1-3,CASSFGPSGNTIYF
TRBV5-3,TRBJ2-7,CARGTSGAPYEQYF
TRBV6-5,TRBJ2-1,CASSPMTGNEQFF
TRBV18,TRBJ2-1,CASSPRTGRHSNEQFF
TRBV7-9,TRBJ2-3,CASSYDYSTQYF
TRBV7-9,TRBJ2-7,CASSGTAVYEQYF
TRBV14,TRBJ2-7,CASSHSRIISYEQYF
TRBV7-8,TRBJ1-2,CASSFFGGEANYGYTF
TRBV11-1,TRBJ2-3,CASSYLDREADTQYF
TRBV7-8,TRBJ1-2,CASSAPGQGVGYTF
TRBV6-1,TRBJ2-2,CASSDPTSGSPGELFF
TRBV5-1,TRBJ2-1,CASSLKADNEQFF
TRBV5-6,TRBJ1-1,CASSWGQLNTEAFF
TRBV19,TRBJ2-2,CASSTSVDHTGELFF
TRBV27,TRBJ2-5,CASSFESGRRETQYF
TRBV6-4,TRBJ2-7,CASNRRVTYEQYF
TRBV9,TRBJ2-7,CASSVGDTYEQYF
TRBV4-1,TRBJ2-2,CASSLRTPSINTGELFF
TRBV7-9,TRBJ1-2,CASSLSGQGVLYGYTF
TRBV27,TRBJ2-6,CASSVGPSGANVLTF
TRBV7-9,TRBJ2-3,CASRPPTGMGQYF